The next 29 T cell receptor beta chains were all read from a single sample in a study of regulatory T cells in long-lasting Graves disease. Building the TCR beta libraries relied on iRepertoire HTBI primers, and CDR3 regions underwent Arm-PCR. TCRdb analysed the multiplex PCR reads with MiXCR anew, one entry per CDR3 protein. The sample lists more than 300,000 distinct CDR3 sequences; approximately 25% were seen once. Time point meaning: persistent/refractory GD, antithyroid drugs over 5 years with positive TRAb. Scientists built the TCR library using RNA that was extracted from PBMCs. The material was peripheral blood mononuclear cells (PBMCs), obtained when the disease was refractory, from a patient treated with antithyroid drugs. These receptors all stem from a woman in her forties with Graves disease.

This clonotype was counted a few times. The chain joins TRBV5-1 to TRBJ2-7; no definite D call. The CDR3 length is 15 residues. The germline V gene encodes CDR1 SGHRS and CDR2 YFSETQ. V dropped 1 base and J dropped 2 bases, with 13 bases sitting between them. The CDR3 spells CASSLSQTGPYEQYF. In DNA form, the CDR3 reads TGCGCCAGCAGCTTGAGTCAGACTGGGCCCTACGAGCAGTACTTC.

This clonotype was detected only a few times. This sequence joins TRBV25-1 and TRBJ2-6; D unresolved. V lost 4 bases, J lost 1 base, and 20 bases lay in between. The CDR3 sequence is 19 residues long. Germline V gene sequence: CDR1 MGHDK, CDR2 SYGVNS. CDR3 in DNA: TGTGCCAGCAGTGGCCCCTCCAAGGTCTTAAGATCTGGGGCCAACGTCCTGACTTTC. The encoded protein is CASSGPSKVLRSGANVLTF.

There are many counts of this clonotype. The chain has TRBV12-3 or TRBV12-4 and TRBJ2-6; TRBD1 or TRBD2 may be the D gene (6 bases each). CDR3 size: 20 residues. With 6 bases removed from V and 1 base from J, the gap between germline ends came to 25 bases. The CDR3 reads CASSLLLGRGDPSGANVLTF. The CDR3 region has the DNA TGTGCCAGCAGCCTCCTCCTTGGTAGGGGGGACCCTTCTGGGGCCAACGTCCTGACTTTC.

With respect to this clonotype: A clone one base away is much larger, so this may be a read error. The chain couples TRBV13 to TRBJ2-5; D not certain. The CDR3 runs 15 residues. Germline values: CDR1 PRHDT, CDR2 FYEKMQ (reference sequence). DNA of the CDR3: TGTGCCAGCGGCTTAACGGTCCTAACCGAAGAGACCCAGTACTTC. It codes for CASGLTVLTEETQYF.

Comment on this clonotype: One end of the junction varies from germline; a read error may be responsible. The genes are TRBV7-9 and TRBJ2-5; no firm D call. From germline, CDR1 is SEHNR and CDR2 FQNEAQ (reference sequence). This CDR3 has 15 residues. In nucleotides, the CDR3 is TGCGCCAGCAGCTTGACTCCATCATACGGGGAGACCCAGTACTTC. Its translation is CASSLTPSYGETQYF.

The sample holds many counts of this clonotype. V gene TRBV15 combines with J gene TRBJ1-6; possible D gene TRBD1, 6 bases. The CDR3 is 16 residues long. The V end lost 0 bases, the J end lost 10 bases, and 16 bases lay between the germline ends. CDR1 LNHNV and CDR2 YYDKDF come from the germline V gene (reference sequence). The CDR3 loop is CATSREGVRGGSPLHF. CDR3 sequence (DNA): TGTGCCACCAGCAGAGAGGGGGTCAGGGGAGGATCACCCCTCCACTTT.

This chain joins TRBV12-3 or TRBV12-4 and TRBJ2-7, with D unresolved. The CDR3 has 15 amino acids. V dropped 6 bases and J dropped 0 bases, with 15 bases sitting between them. The CDR3 bases are TGTGCCAGCAGCCTCCGATGGGCTAGCTCCTACGAGCAGTACTTC. The encoded protein is CASSLRWASSYEQYF.

J is TRBJ1-5 and V is TRBV2; weak D call: TRBD1 (5 bases). The germline V gene encodes CDR1 SNHLY and CDR2 FYNNEI. The CDR3 has 22 residues. V lost 0 bases, J lost 0 bases, and 27 bases lay in between. CDR3 nucleotide sequence: TGTGCCAGCAGTGAAGCTCTCCTACGACGGGACCCCTATGAGTTTAGCAATCAGCCCCAGCATTTT. It is translated as CASSEALLRRDPYEFSNQPQHF.

This clonotype was recorded at least ten times. The V gene is TRBV28, the J gene TRBJ2-3; 10 nucleotides line up with TRBD2. The germline CDR1 and CDR2 sequences are MDHEN and SYDVKM. This CDR3 region has 15 residues. Trimming cost V 6 bases and J 3 bases; bases outside gene matches: 6. CDR3 region: CASSQGLAETDTQYF. In nucleotides, the CDR3 is TGTGCCAGCAGCCAAGGACTAGCGGAAACAGATACGCAGTATTTT.

The chain carries TRBV10-3 and TRBJ1-6, with 8 bases fitting TRBD1. The CDR3 is 14 residues long. V trimming: 6 bases; J trimming: 7 bases; junction bases outside the gene matches: 5. The germline V gene encodes CDR1 ENHRY and CDR2 SYGVKD. DNA for the CDR3: TGTGCCATCAGGGCTACAGGGGGGAATTCACCCCTCCACTTT. Translation gives CAIRATGGNSPLHF.

The chain is built from TRBV15 and TRBJ2-5; TRBD2 agrees at 11 bases. Losses at the gene ends were 0 bases for V and 4 bases for J; bases not matched to a gene: 7. The CDR3 spans 17 residues. CDR1 is LNHNV and CDR2 is YYDKDF in the germline V gene (reference sequence). CDR3 in amino acids: CATSRELAGVLGETQYF. CDR3 DNA sequence: TGTGCCACCAGCAGAGAACTAGCGGGAGTGCTTGGAGAGACCCAGTACTTC.

The V gene is TRBV9, the J gene TRBJ2-7; 7 nucleotides line up with TRBD1. Germline CDR1 reads SGDLS; CDR2 reads YYNGEE. This CDR3 region has 17 residues. V trimming: 0 bases; J trimming: 6 bases; junction bases outside the gene matches: 15. The CDR3 DNA is TGTGCCAGCAGCGTAGGAGGGTCGGTAAGGGGGCGGGTCGAGCAGTACTTC. Protein sequence: CASSVGGSVRGRVEQYF.

This clonotype was seen only a few times. This rearrangement joins TRBV7-9 to TRBJ2-5, with D uncertain. Trimming shortened V by 1 base and J by 3 bases, and 6 bases separated the two germline ends. The CDR3 consists of 13 residues. CDR1 and CDR2 from the germline V gene are SEHNR and FQNEAQ (reference sequence). The CDR3 protein is CASSLVGKETQYF. CDR3 sequence (DNA): TGTGCCAGCAGCTTAGTAGGCAAAGAGACCCAGTACTTC.

As to this clonotype: A read error may be the cause here, since a much bigger clone is one base away. The CDR3 end shows no conserved phenylalanine or tryptophan, and so a read error is likely. The chain is built from TRBV6-1 and TRBJ2-7; possibly TRBD2 for D (7 bases). Germline CDR1 reads MNHNS; CDR2 reads SASEGT. The CDR3 runs 13 residues. Trimming removed 8 bases from V and 4 bases from J, with 15 bases in between. CDR3 sequence reads: CASRGADPYEQYY. Here the CDR3 DNA reads TGTGCCAGCCGGGGGGCAGATCCTTACGAGCAGTACTAC.

This clonotype was counted many times. The chain couples TRBV7-9 to TRBJ2-7; TRBD1 matches at 7 bases. V shed 5 bases and J 5 bases; nucleotides not matched to a gene: 15. Germline loops: CDR1 SEHNR, CDR2 FQNEAQ (reference sequence). The CDR3 runs to 16 residues. The CDR3 here is CASSPDPPEQGHEQYF. CDR3 DNA: TGTGCCAGCAGCCCCGATCCCCCTGAACAGGGGCACGAGCAGTACTTC.

This clonotype was detected many times. The rearrangement links TRBV19 to TRBJ2-2; possible D gene TRBD2, 6 bases. CDR1 and CDR2 from the germline V gene are LNHDA and SQIVND (reference sequence). V was shortened by 1 base and J by 0 bases, with 6 bases between the two germline ends. The CDR3 is 15 amino acids. This chain's CDR3 is CASSIGGANTGELFF. CDR3 coding DNA: TGTGCCAGTAGTATAGGCGGGGCGAACACCGGGGAGCTGTTTTTT.

In this sample, this clonotype turned up many times. The rearrangement joins TRBV28 to TRBJ1-5; maybe TRBD1 (6 bases). V dropped 2 bases and J dropped 1 base, with 9 bases sitting between them. Germline values: CDR1 MDHEN, CDR2 SYDVKM. There are 15 residues in the CDR3. The CDR3 here is CASSLPGVSNQPQHF. CDR3 in DNA: TGTGCCAGCAGTTTACCAGGGGTGAGCAATCAGCCCCAGCATTTT.

This clonotype was detected many times. The V call is TRBV28, the J call TRBJ2-6, with D unclear. V lost 3 bases and J lost 6, with 12 bases in between. CDR1 is MDHEN, CDR2 SYDVKM, per germline. The CDR3 totals 15 residues. DNA for the CDR3: TGTGCCAGCAGTTTCAGCAGTCTCAAGGCCAACGTCCTGACTTTC. Translation: CASSFSSLKANVLTF.

This clonotype was observed at least ten times. The chain uses TRBV12-3 or TRBV12-4 and TRBJ1-4; TRBD1 might be the D (5 bases). The CDR3 is made up of 16 amino acids. The V end was cut by 6 bases, the J end by 0 bases, with 14 bases between. The CDR3 DNA is TGTGCCAGCAGCTTGGGGCAGTTCACAACTAATGAAAAACTGTTTTTT. This translates into CASSLGQFTTNEKLFF.

In this sample, this clonotype turned up a few times. One junction end does not reproduce the germline sequence, and a read error may be involved. The gene calls are TRBV11-2 and TRBJ1-6, with D perhaps TRBD1 (6 bases). In germline, CDR1 is SGHAT, CDR2 FQNNGV. The length of the CDR3 is 15 residues. For the CDR3, the DNA is TGTGCCAGCAGCTTCACAGGACAGTGGAATTCACCCCCCCACTTT. Protein: CASSFTGQWNSPPHF.

This clonotype was seen at least ten times. The chain joins TRBV29-1 to TRBJ2-5, with TRBD2 as a possible D gene (5 bases). Germline V gives CDR1 SQVTM, CDR2 ANQGSEA. Trimming took off 6 bases at V and 5 bases at J, with 19 bases between the two ends. The CDR3 runs 14 residues. In DNA, the CDR3 is TGCAGCGTCCCCGGGATCCTAAGCCAGGAGACCCAGTACTTC. The encoded protein is CSVPGILSQETQYF.

This clonotype was detected only a few times. The V gene is TRBV11-2, the J gene TRBJ2-2; D is unresolved. Germline V gives CDR1 SGHAT, CDR2 FQNNGV. The V gene lost 1 base and the J gene lost 6 bases, with 18 bases spanning the gap. The CDR3 consists of 17 residues. CDR3: CASSLGAGTPIPGELFF. The CDR3 DNA reads as TGTGCCAGCAGCTTAGGAGCTGGAACCCCCATCCCCGGGGAGCTGTTTTTT. The whole variable domain, filled in from reference TRBV11-2 and TRBJ2-2, reads EAGVAQSPRYKIIEKRQSVAFWCNPISGHATLYWYQQILGQGPKLLIQFQNNGVVDDSQLPKDRFSAERLKGVDSTLKIQPAKLEDSAVYLCASSLGAGTPIPGELFFGEGSRLTVL.

As for this clonotype: This may arise from a read error, as a much more abundant clone is one base away. The chain joins TRBV28 to TRBJ1-2; 7 bases line up with TRBD1. The V segment lost 5 bases and the J segment 5 bases; nucleotides outside the gene matches: 5. Germline V gene data show CDR1 as MDHEN and CDR2 as SYDVKM. This CDR3 contains 13 residues. The CDR3 sequence is CASSDRVLYGYTF. As DNA, the CDR3 is TGTGCCAGCAGTGACAGGGTTCTTTATGGCTACACCTTC.

This clonotype has a count of ten or more. This chain connects TRBV6-1 to TRBJ2-7; 7 bases align to TRBD1. V trimming: 6 bases; J trimming: 4 bases; junction bases outside the gene matches: 9. The CDR3 has 14 residues. Germline CDR1 reads MNHNS; CDR2 reads SASEGT. CDR3 in amino acids: CASRSPGQSYEQYF. DNA for the CDR3: TGTGCCAGCAGGTCCCCGGGACAGAGTTACGAGCAGTACTTC.

The chain uses TRBV20-1 and TRBJ2-7; the match to TRBD2 covers 7 bases. CDR1 DFQATT and CDR2 SNEGSKA come from the germline V gene (reference sequence). This CDR3 contains 13 residues. The ends lost 6 bases at V and 0 bases at J; junction bases unmatched: 5. CDR3 amino acids: CSAPGRASYEQYF. The DNA for the CDR3 is TGCAGTGCCCCGGGGAGGGCCTCCTACGAGCAGTACTTC.

V and J are TRBV24-1 and TRBJ2-1; 14 bases align to TRBD2. The CDR3 contains 16 residues. The trim removed 4 bases at V and 7 bases at J, leaving 5 bases unmatched. Per germline, CDR1 KGHDR and CDR2 SFDVKD. CDR3 in amino acids: CATSETTSGRANEQFF. CDR3 nucleotides: TGTGCCACCAGTGAAACGACTAGCGGGAGGGCTAATGAGCAGTTCTTC.

This clonotype came up a few times. The gene calls are TRBV3-1 and TRBJ2-7; 9 bases agree with TRBD2. The CDR3 has 15 residues. Trimming took 1 base from V and 7 from J; bases not matched to a gene: 8. Per the germline V gene, CDR1 is LGHDT and CDR2 is YNNKEL (reference sequence). In nucleotides, the CDR3 is TGTGCCAGCAGCCAAGCTAGCGGGACCCCCGGGGAGCAGTACTTC. It is translated as CASSQASGTPGEQYF.

The V call is TRBV12-3 or TRBV12-4, the J call TRBJ2-1; the D gene could be TRBD1 or TRBD2 (5 bases each). Trimming took 4 bases from V and 10 from J, leaving 14 bases between them. CDR3 length equals 13 residues. CDR3 sequence reads: CASSSSLRGEQFF. The CDR3 nucleotides read TGTGCCAGCAGTTCCTCTCTACGGGGCGAGCAGTTCTTC.

The J gene is TRBJ2-2, the V gene TRBV7-2; the D is unclear. CDR3 length: 15 residues. Germline-derived CDR1 and CDR2 are SGHTA and FQGNSA. V dropped 6 bases and J dropped 6 bases, with 17 bases sitting between them. CDR3 DNA sequence: TGTGCCAGCAGACTTTCTAACGCCCCCCCCGGGGAGCTGTTTTTT. It yields the protein CASRLSNAPPGELFF.